One sample yielded the 24 T cell receptor beta chains listed below, sequenced in a study of tumor and adjacent non-tumor tissue in lung cancer. TCRbeta libraries were built with three rounds of nested PCR, modified from ARM-PCR. A single record per CDR3 protein comes from TCRdb applying MiXCR to the multiplex PCR reads. Altogether 200,000 to 250,000 distinct CDR3 sequences are present, around 71% being singletons, with the ten largest covering approximately 26%. This sample's RNA came from whole unsorted tissue. Sample: lung tumor tissue. These receptors were collected from a man aged 55-75 years with non-small cell lung cancer.

CDR3 region: CAGSLVGASSGANVLTF. The CDR3 nucleotides read TGTGCCGGGAGTTTAGTGGGGGCCAGCTCTGGGGCCAACGTCCTGACTTTC. V and J are TRBV6-5 and TRBJ2-6; a possible D gene is TRBD1 (6 bases). The CDR3 consists of 17 residues. Trimming took off 11 bases at V and 0 bases at J, with 20 bases between the two ends. CDR1 is MNHEY, CDR2 SVGAGI, per germline.

About this clonotype itself: The junction and the germline gene differ at one end; a read error may be behind it. The V call is TRBV12-3 or TRBV12-4, the J call TRBJ2-2, with 7 bases that match TRBD1. This CDR3 region has 13 residues. As DNA, the CDR3 is TGTCCCAGCGACAGGGCAAGGACCGGGGAGCTGTTGTTT. Translation gives CPSDRARTGELLF.

This clonotype was detected only a few times. Given a much more abundant clone one base away, this may be a read error. The chain joins TRBV29-1 to TRBJ1-1; no firm D call. This CDR3 is 10 amino acids long. Germline CDR1 reads SQVTM; CDR2 reads ANQGSEA. Trimming stripped 7 bases from V and 11 bases from J, with 14 bases between. The CDR3 coding sequence is TGCAGCGGGCGGGAGGCTGGGGCTTTCTTT. Its translation: CSGREAGAFF.

Only a few counts were recorded for this clonotype. This sequence may be a read error, since a much larger clone differs from it by one base. The chain carries TRBV6-1 and TRBJ2-1; TRBD1 matches 7 bases. After removal of 4 bases from V and 7 bases from J, the junction contained 4 bases not matched to a gene. The germline gives CDR1 MNHNS, CDR2 SASEGT. The length of the CDR3 is 13 residues. CDR3 bases: TGTGCCAGCAGTGCTCAGGGGGTAAATGAGCAGTTCTTC. Its protein product is CASSAQGVNEQFF.

In the case of this clonotype: Since a much larger clone is just one base distant, this may be a read error. The rearrangement links TRBV20-1 to TRBJ1-1, with a weak D call TRBD1 (6 bases). The CDR3 runs 11 residues. Trimming removed 6 bases from V and 10 bases from J, with 15 bases in between. CDR1 is DFQATT, CDR2 SNEGSKA, per germline (reference sequence). The chain's CDR3 is CSATWGRGAFF. The CDR3 DNA reads TGCAGTGCCACATGGGGGCGAGGAGCTTTCTTT.

Notes on this clonotype: The junction differs from germline at one of its ends, possibly a read error. The chain recombines TRBV20-1 with TRBJ2-1; 9 bases are shared with TRBD2. The CDR3 is 17 residues long. CDR1 is DFQATT and CDR2 is SNEGSKA in the germline V gene (reference sequence). The CDR3 DNA is TGCAATGCTTCCGGGATTAGCGGGGGCGGATCCTACAATGAGCAGTTCTTC. Protein sequence: CNASGISGGGSYNEQFF.

This chain connects TRBV11-2 to TRBJ2-3; D is possibly TRBD2 (6 bases). V lost 6 bases and J lost 14, with 27 bases in between. CDR1 is SGHAT and CDR2 is FQNNGV in the germline V gene. The CDR3 consists of 15 residues. The CDR3 DNA sequence: TGTGCCAGCAGTCCCGGAAGAACTAGCACAGATATGCTGTATTTT. Protein product: CASSPGRTSTDMLYF.

Comment on this clonotype: A much larger clone is a single base away; this may be a read error. The chain recombines TRBV20-1 with TRBJ2-3; TRBD1 matches 8 bases. This CDR3 spans 15 amino acids. Per germline, CDR1 DFQATT and CDR2 SNEGSKA (reference sequence). The CDR3 DNA reads TGCAGTGCTATAAGTCAGGGGGCTGGGACAGATATGCAGTATTTT. It codes for CSAISQGAGTDMQYF.

A remark on this clonotype: Since no conserved phenylalanine or tryptophan closes the CDR3, a read error is the likely cause. This chain connects TRBV11-2 to TRBJ2-5; TRBD2 is a possible D gene (6 bases). The CDR3 totals 14 residues. V was pared by 9 bases and J by 2 bases, with 16 bases between. Germline CDR1 reads SGHAT; CDR2 reads FQNNGV. CDR3 region: CASSPGLLQETQYI. The CDR3 DNA is TGTGCCAGTAGCCCGGGACTGCTTCAAGAGACCCAGTACATC.

As concerns this clonotype: No conserved phenylalanine or tryptophan ends this CDR3, so it is likely a read error. The chain joins TRBV5-1 to TRBJ2-7; weak D call: TRBD1 (6 bases). The germline V and J ends were trimmed by 4 bases and 4 bases, with 15 bases remaining between them. Germline CDR1 and CDR2: SGHRS and YFSETQ. The CDR3 spans 14 residues. CDR3 loop: CASSPRNREYEQYS. CDR3 in DNA: TGCGCCAGCAGCCCGCGAAACAGGGAATACGAGCAGTACTCC.

Points on this clonotype: At one of its ends the junction is not consistent with the germline gene, which may arise from a read error. This sequence joins TRBV4-3 and TRBJ1-2; possibly TRBD1 for D (5 bases). The CDR3 spans 14 residues. Germline assignment: CDR1 LGHNA and CDR2 YSLEER. This CDR3 reads CASSQEGEGFGFTF. CDR3 bases: TGCGCCAGCAGCCAAGAAGGGGAGGGCTTCGGCTTCACCTTC.

A word on this clonotype: A read error is possible here, since a much larger clone lies one base away. Because the CDR3 is missing its conserved closing phenylalanine or tryptophan, this is likely a read error. The J gene is TRBJ2-1, the V gene TRBV20-1; tentatively, D is TRBD1 or TRBD2 (6 bases each). This CDR3 has 16 amino acids. Germline V lookup: CDR1 DFQATT, CDR2 SNEGSKA (reference sequence). V was cut by 6 bases and J by 0 bases, with 18 bases left in between. This chain's CDR3 is CSAPNLGGNSYNEQFI. CDR3 nucleotide sequence: TGCAGTGCGCCGAACCTAGGGGGGAACTCCTACAATGAGCAGTTCATC.

This chain connects TRBV6-1 to TRBJ1-2; TRBD1 might be the D (6 bases). The length of the CDR3 is 15 residues. The germline CDR1 and CDR2 sequences are MNHNS and SASEGT. Trimming took off 1 base at V and 9 bases at J, with 18 bases between the two ends. The CDR3 DNA follows: TGTGCCAGCAGTGAAGGGACAGTAACGGTATTTAGCTACACCTTC. The encoded protein is CASSEGTVTVFSYTF.

A remark on this clonotype: A read error may produce the germline difference seen at one junction end. The chain links TRBV6-2 or TRBV6-3 to TRBJ2-7, with TRBD2 matching 7 bases. In germline, CDR1 is MNHEY, CDR2 SVGEGT. The CDR3 runs 14 residues. The CDR3 protein is CVSSTPLASYEQYF. The CDR3 DNA follows: TGTGTCAGCAGTACCCCACTAGCGTCATACGAGCAGTACTTC.

The chain employs TRBV20-1 and TRBJ2-1; 8 bases match TRBD1. V dropped 7 bases and J dropped 8; count of bases not matched to a gene: 7. Germline loops: CDR1 DFQATT, CDR2 SNEGSKA (reference sequence). This CDR3 spans 12 amino acids. The CDR3, as DNA: TGCAGTGTTAGGGACAGGAGCGATGAGCAGTTCTTC. Translated, it gives CSVRDRSDEQFF.

Points on this clonotype: The junction departs from germline at one end; a sequencing error may be responsible. The V and J genes are TRBV11-3 and TRBJ1-6; D is possibly TRBD1 (6 bases). This CDR3 has 16 amino acids. The germline gives CDR1 SGHNT, CDR2 YENEEA. The CDR3 region is CSSSSGGTWLHSPLHF. The CDR3 coding sequence is TGTTCCAGCAGCTCCGGCGGGACATGGTTACATTCACCCCTCCACTTT.

V gene TRBV6-2 or TRBV6-3 combines with J gene TRBJ2-5; D call uncertain. CDR3 length equals 16 residues. Per germline, CDR1 MNHEY and CDR2 SVGEGT. V was clipped by 7 bases and J by 5 bases, with 23 bases between them. CDR3 sequence: CASTCKIGNLEETQYF. The CDR3 DNA reads as TGTGCCAGCACTTGCAAAATCGGTAATCTGGAGGAGACCCAGTACTTC.

As to this clonotype: The junction departs from germline at one end; a sequencing error may be responsible. The chain's CDR3 is CTSSQDRIHSYEEYF. The CDR3 nucleotides read TGTACCAGCAGCCAAGATAGGATACACTCCTACGAGGAGTACTTC. The rearrangement uses TRBV4-2 and TRBJ2-7; D call uncertain. Germline V gene sequence: CDR1 LGHNA, CDR2 YNFKEQ. The CDR3 runs 15 residues.

The gene calls are TRBV5-6 and TRBJ2-1; D remains ambiguous. CDR1 is SGHDT and CDR2 is YYEEEE in the germline V gene. The CDR3 extends over 14 amino acids. V gave up 7 bases and J gave up 10 bases, with 21 bases separating them. The DNA of the CDR3 is TGTGCCAGCTACGAGCCTACGGCCTTCAGAGAGCAGTTCTTC. Translation gives CASYEPTAFREQFF.

As for this clonotype: A much larger clone lies a single base off, so this may be a read error. V and J are TRBV28 and TRBJ2-1; 8 bases line up with TRBD1. The CDR3 contains 15 residues. The J segment lost 3 bases and the V segment lost 6 bases, leaving 7 bases of the junction unmatched. Germline loops: CDR1 MDHEN, CDR2 SYDVKM. CDR3: CASRTGQEGYNEQFF. The DNA for the CDR3 is TGTGCCAGCAGGACGGGACAGGAGGGCTACAATGAGCAGTTCTTC.

To note about this clonotype: A clone one base away is much larger, so this may be a read error. The J gene is TRBJ2-3, the V gene TRBV4-3; 10 bases map to TRBD2. In germline, CDR1 is LGHNA, CDR2 YSLEER. The CDR3 extends over 17 amino acids. The CDR3 reads CASSQALAGVGTDTHYF. The CDR3 DNA reads as TGCGCCAGCAGCCAAGCCCTAGCGGGGGTGGGCACAGATACGCACTATTTT.

About this clonotype itself: A much larger clonotype is one base distant, so this may be a read error. The chain combines TRBV5-4 with TRBJ2-2; TRBD2 is a possible D gene (5 bases). In germline, CDR1 is SGHNT, CDR2 YYREEE (reference sequence). The CDR3 has 13 residues. The ends were cut back, 2 bases at V and 10 bases at J, with 12 bases in the middle. In DNA form, the CDR3 reads TGTGCCAGCAGCTTACCGGGGTTCGAGGAGCTGTTTTTT. This gives the protein CASSLPGFEELFF.

Details on this clonotype: Without the conserved terminal phenylalanine or tryptophan, this CDR3 likely stems from a read error. V and J are TRBV5-1 and TRBJ1-1; D is undetermined. Per the germline V gene, CDR1 is SGHRS and CDR2 is YFSETQ. This CDR3 spans 16 amino acids. V lost 1 base and J lost 5, with 18 bases in between. In DNA form, the CDR3 reads TGCGCCAGCAGCTTGTTCAGTCTAGATGGAGGGACTGAAGCTTTCCTT. It encodes CASSLFSLDGGTEAFL.

Of note for this clonotype: A much larger clonotype is one base distant, so this may be a read error. V and J are TRBV6-1 and TRBJ1-4; the D gene is possibly TRBD1 (5 bases). In germline, CDR1 is MNHNS, CDR2 SASEGT. Trimming stripped 10 bases from V and 0 bases from J, with 15 bases between. The CDR3 consists of 15 residues. CDR3 loop: CANRSDTTTNEKLFF. The CDR3 bases are TGTGCCAACAGATCGGACACCACAACTAATGAAAAACTGTTTTTT.